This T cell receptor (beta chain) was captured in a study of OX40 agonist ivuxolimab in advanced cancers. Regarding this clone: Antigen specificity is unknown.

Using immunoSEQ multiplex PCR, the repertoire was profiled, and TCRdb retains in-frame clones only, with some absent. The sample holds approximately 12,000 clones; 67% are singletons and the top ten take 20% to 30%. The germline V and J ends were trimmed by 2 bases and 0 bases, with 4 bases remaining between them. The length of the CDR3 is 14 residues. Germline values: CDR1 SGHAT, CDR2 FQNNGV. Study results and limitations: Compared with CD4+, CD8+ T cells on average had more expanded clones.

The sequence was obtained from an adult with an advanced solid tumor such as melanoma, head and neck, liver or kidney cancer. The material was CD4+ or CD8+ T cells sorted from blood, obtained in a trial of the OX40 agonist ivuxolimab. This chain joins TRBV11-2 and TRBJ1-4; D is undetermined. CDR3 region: CASSLPSTNEKLFF. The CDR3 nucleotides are TGTGCCAGCAGCTTACCCTCAACTAATGAAAAACTGTTTTTT.